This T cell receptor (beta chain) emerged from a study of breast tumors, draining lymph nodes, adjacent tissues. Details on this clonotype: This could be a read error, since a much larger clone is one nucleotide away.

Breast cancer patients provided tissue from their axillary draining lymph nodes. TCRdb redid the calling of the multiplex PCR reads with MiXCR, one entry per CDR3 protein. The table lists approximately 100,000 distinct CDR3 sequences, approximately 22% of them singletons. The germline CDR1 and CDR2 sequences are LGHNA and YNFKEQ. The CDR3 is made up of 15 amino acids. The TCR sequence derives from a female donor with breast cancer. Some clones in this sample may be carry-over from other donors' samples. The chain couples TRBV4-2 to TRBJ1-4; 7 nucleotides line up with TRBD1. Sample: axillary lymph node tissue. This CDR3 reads CASSEMPGQNERLFF. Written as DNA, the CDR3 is TGTGCCAGCAGCGAAATGCCGGGACAGAATGAAAGACTGTTTTTT.